A selection of T cell receptor beta chains follows, all from one sample in a study of CD4 T cells in relation to SARS-CoV-2 and coronaviruses. Antigen specificity for these receptors is unknown. Only in-frame clones appear in the TCRdb table, and some are missing; sequencing was by immunoSEQ multiplex PCR. Among about 20,000 clones listed, approximately 75% were seen once. Source material: CD4+ T cells from PBMCs, cultured in vitro. The receptors come from a human donor in good health. Each CDR3 is given with its conserved first and last residue. A D gene is named only where the DNA matches it firmly.

TRBV30,TRBJ2-3,NA,CAWNNGMSSTDTQYF,TGTGCCTGGAATAACGGGATGTCTAGCACAGATACGCAGTATTTT
TRBV5-1,TRBJ2-3,NA,CASSGLESRRTDRNPSTDTQYF,TGCGCCAGCAGCGGATTGGAGTCTAGGAGGACGGATAGGAATCCTAGCACAGATACGCAGTATTTT
TRBV5-1,TRBJ2-7,NA,CASSSAYEQYF,TGCGCCAGCAGCAGTGCCTACGAGCAGTACTTC
TRBV5-1,TRBJ2-3,NA,CASNRAARTVSDTQYF,TGCGCCAGCAACAGGGCGGCTAGAACCGTATCAGATACGCAGTATTTT
TRBV3-1/TRBV3-2,TRBJ2-1,TRBD2,CASSPSGHSYNEQFF,TGTGCCAGCAGCCCTAGCGGGCACTCCTACAATGAGCAGTTCTTC
TRBV19,TRBJ2-7,NA,CASSIGTAGPREQYF,TGTGCCAGTAGTATCGGGACCGCCGGCCCTCGCGAGCAGTACTTC
TRBV2,TRBJ2-3,NA,CASRGERIADTQYF,TGTGCCAGCAGAGGGGAGAGGATCGCCGATACGCAGTATTTT
TRBV12-3/TRBV12-4,TRBJ1-1,NA,CASTPTGTEAFF,TGTGCCAGCACCCCCACAGGCACTGAAGCTTTCTTT
TRBV14,TRBJ2-5,TRBD2,CASSRRLAGEETQYF,TGTGCCAGCAGCCGCCGCCTAGCGGGAGAAGAGACCCAGTACTTC
TRBV2,TRBJ1-6,TRBD1,CASSVHRDRNSPLHF,TGTGCCAGCAGCGTACACCGGGACAGGAATTCACCCCTCCACTTT
TRBV5-1,TRBJ1-6,TRBD1,CASSSDRAGNSPLHF,TGCGCCAGCAGCTCGGACAGGGCGGGCAATTCACCCCTCCACTTT
TRBV12-3/TRBV12-4,TRBJ2-3,NA,CASSYTDTQYF,TGTGCCAGCAGTTACACAGATACGCAGTATTTT
TRBV6-1,TRBJ2-7,NA,CASSEIVDRISYEQYF,TGTGCCAGCAGTGAAATCGTTGACAGAATTTCCTACGAGCAGTACTTC
TRBV25-1,TRBJ1-1,TRBD1,CASSDWTGRTEAFF,TGTGCCAGCAGTGACTGGACAGGGAGGACTGAAGCTTTCTTT
TRBV6-5,TRBJ1-1,NA,CASRAGFSSEAFF,TGTGCCAGCAGGGCAGGGTTCTCATCTGAAGCTTTCTTT